Below are 21 T cell receptor beta chains sequenced from a single sample in a study of technical replicates of blood from a few donors. Libraries were prepared by immunoSEQ multiplex PCR; TCRdb keeps only in-frame clonotypes and omits some of them. The sample contains 79,000 or so clones, 85% to 95% of which appear only once. Sequencing was performed on T cells isolated from PBMCs. These receptors all stem from a human donor in good health.

The chain couples TRBV11-2 to TRBJ2-3; 7 nucleotides agree with TRBD2. Germline CDR1 reads SGHAT; CDR2 reads FQNNGV. The CDR3 loop spans 12 amino acids. Unmatched junction bases numbered 2, after V lost 5 bases and J lost 6 bases. CDR3 residues: CASSLGGDTQYF. DNA for the CDR3: TGTGCCAGCAGCCTCGGGGGGGATACGCAGTATTTT.

The chain carries TRBV30 and TRBJ1-1; D is unresolved. CDR3 length: 12 amino acids. Trimming removed 4 bases from V and 7 bases from J, with 13 bases in between. Germline-derived CDR1 and CDR2 are GTSNPN and SVGIG (reference sequence). CDR3 nucleotides: TGTGCCTGGACAGAATCCAAGTTTGAAGCTTTCTTT. As protein: CAWTESKFEAFF.

The chain carries TRBV6-5 and TRBJ2-2; D uncertain. The V end lost 6 bases, the J end lost 7 bases, and 9 bases lay between the germline ends. From germline, CDR1 is MNHEY and CDR2 SVGAGI. The CDR3 contains 12 residues. The CDR3 region is CASRFESGELFF. Written as DNA, the CDR3 is TGTGCCAGCAGATTCGAGAGCGGGGAGCTGTTTTTT.

This chain connects TRBV2 to TRBJ2-2; 10 bases line up with TRBD2. The CDR3 consists of 15 residues. V was pared by 4 bases and J by 7 bases, with 6 bases of the junction left unmatched. Germline-derived CDR1 and CDR2 are SNHLY and FYNNEI. CDR3 coding DNA: TGTGCCAGCAGTGTCCTAGCGGGAGTCAACGGGGAGCTGTTTTTT. This encodes CASSVLAGVNGELFF.

This chain links TRBV29-1 with TRBJ2-7, with a tentative D call TRBD2 (6 bases). The CDR3 spans 17 residues. V was trimmed by 0 bases and J by 4 bases, leaving 22 bases between them. Germline CDR1 and CDR2: SQVTM and ANQGSEA. The CDR3 is CSVEDLDHTSGAYEQYF. The CDR3 nucleotides are TGCAGCGTTGAAGATCTGGACCACACATCGGGAGCTTACGAGCAGTACTTC.

The chain employs TRBV4-1 and TRBJ2-1; 13 bases fit TRBD2. J was trimmed by 7 bases and V by 5 bases; bases with no gene match: 17. Per the germline V gene, CDR1 is MGHRA and CDR2 is YSYEKL. The CDR3 loop spans 19 amino acids. The DNA of the CDR3 is TGCGCCAGCAGCGCGCGACTAGCGGGAGGCTCCATGGCCGGGAATGAGCAGTTCTTC. Translated: CASSARLAGGSMAGNEQFF.

The chain joins TRBV28 to TRBJ1-5; TRBD1 might be the D (5 bases). CDR3 length: 10 amino acids. Germline CDR1 reads MDHEN; CDR2 reads SYDVKM. The V end was cut by 8 bases, the J end by 7 bases, with 6 bases between. The CDR3 loop is CASGGQPQHF. CDR3 nucleotide sequence: TGTGCCAGCGGGGGGCAGCCCCAGCATTTT.

V gene TRBV6-5 combines with J gene TRBJ2-3; D possibly corresponds to TRBD1 (5 bases). Germline CDR1 and CDR2: MNHEY and SVGAGI. This CDR3 has 15 residues. V lost 5 bases to trimming and J lost 0 bases, with 12 bases between them. CDR3 in DNA: TGTGCCAGCAGTCACTTAAGACAGAGCACAGATACGCAGTATTTT. This sequence encodes CASSHLRQSTDTQYF.

CDR3 bases: TGTGCCAGCTCACCGAGTGAAGGGACAGGGGCCTACGAGCAGTACTTC. Translating it yields CASSPSEGTGAYEQYF. The genes are TRBV18 and TRBJ2-7, with TRBD1 identical over 10 bases. The CDR3 length is 16 residues. Germline V gene sequence: CDR1 KGHSH, CDR2 LQKENI. After removal of 3 bases from V and 2 bases from J, the junction contained 7 bases not matched to a gene.

The chain employs TRBV11-2 and TRBJ2-5, with 9 positions matching TRBD1. The CDR3 covers 11 residues. With 10 bases clipped from V and 6 bases from J, the junction kept 3 bases outside the gene matches. Germline V gene data show CDR1 as SGHAT and CDR2 as FQNNGV. CDR3 coding DNA: TGTGCCACCGGACAGGGGCAGACCCAGTACTTC. Residues: CATGQGQTQYF.

This chain uses TRBV19 with TRBJ2-1, with D tentatively TRBD2 (6 bases). The CDR3 covers 15 residues. The V end lost 4 bases, the J end lost 0 bases, and 10 bases lay between the germline ends. Germline V lookup: CDR1 LNHDA, CDR2 SQIVND (reference sequence). Here the CDR3 reads CASSKDGSSYNEQFF. In DNA, the CDR3 is TGTGCCAGTAGTAAGGACGGGAGCTCCTACAATGAGCAGTTCTTC. The full variable domain, in which reference TRBV19 and TRBJ2-1 provide the parts outside the CDR3, is DGGITQSPKYLFRKEGQNVTLSCEQNLNHDAMYWYRQDPGQGLRLIYYSQIVNDFQKGDIAEGYSVSREKKESFPLTVTSAQKNPTAFYLCASSKDGSSYNEQFFGPGTRLTVL.

CDR3 DNA: TGTGCCAGTAGTCTACTAGCGGGAGCTACGCAGTATTTT. Its protein is CASSLLAGATQYF. J is TRBJ2-3 and V is TRBV19; the match to TRBD2 covers 11 bases. Germline V gene data show CDR1 as LNHDA and CDR2 as SQIVND (reference sequence). The V and J ends lost 5 bases and 8 bases, in that order; junction bases with no gene match: 3. This CDR3 has 13 amino acids.

The sample holds one count of this clone. V usage is TRBV9 and J usage is TRBJ2-7, with 8 positions matching TRBD2. The CDR3 has 15 amino acids. The germline V gene has CDR1 SGDLS and CDR2 YYNGEE. Trimming removed 2 bases from V and 2 bases from J; junction bases left unmatched: 6. The DNA of the CDR3 is TGTGCCAGCAGCGTTTCTAGCGGGCTTGCCTACGAGCAGTACTTC. As protein: CASSVSSGLAYEQYF. The whole variable domain, remainder taken from reference TRBV9 and TRBJ2-7, is DSGVTQTPKHLITATGQRVTLRCSPRSGDLSVYWYQQSLDQGLQFLIQYYNGEERAKGNILERFSAQQFPDLHSELNLSSLELGDSALYFCASSVSSGLAYEQYFGPGTRLTVT.

V usage is TRBV27 and J usage is TRBJ1-2; TRBD1 agrees at 7 bases. The CDR3 consists of 13 residues. Germline loops: CDR1 MNHEY, CDR2 SMNVEV (reference sequence). With V trimmed by 6 bases and J by 8 bases, 9 bases remained unmatched. The CDR3 spells CASRWLQGNGYTF. The CDR3 nucleotides are TGTGCCAGCAGGTGGTTACAGGGGAACGGCTACACCTTC.

The chain combines TRBV5-4 with TRBJ1-1; D remains ambiguous. The CDR3 totals 14 residues. The germline CDR1 and CDR2 sequences are SGHNT and YYREEE (reference sequence). V lost 0 bases and J 5 bases, leaving 11 bases between the germline ends. DNA of the CDR3: TGTGCCAGCAGCTTGGCCCCCCCGAGGACTGAAGCTTTCTTT. Its translation is CASSLAPPRTEAFF.

This chain links TRBV5-4 with TRBJ2-1; D is unresolved. CDR1 and CDR2 (germline): SGHNT, YYREEE (reference sequence). There are 15 residues in the CDR3. Trimming removed 3 bases from V and 2 bases from J, with 12 bases in between. The chain's CDR3 is CASSSPVVPYNEQFF. CDR3 sequence (DNA): TGTGCCAGCAGCTCCCCAGTGGTTCCCTACAATGAGCAGTTCTTC. Filled out from reference TRBV5-4 and TRBJ2-1, the complete variable domain reads ETGVTQSPTHLIKTRGQQVTLRCSSQSGHNTVSWYQQALGQGPQFIFQYYREEENGRGNFPPRFSGLQFPNYSSELNVNALELDDSALYLCASSSPVVPYNEQFFGPGTRLTVL.

CDR3 sequence reads: CASSSQSRSQETQYF. Here the CDR3 DNA reads TGTGCCAGCAGTTCCCAATCGAGGAGCCAAGAGACCCAGTACTTC. The chain links TRBV28 to TRBJ2-5, with no clear D. The germline CDR1 and CDR2 sequences are MDHEN and SYDVKM. The CDR3 loop spans 15 amino acids. V was cut by 4 bases and J by 1 base, with 13 bases left in between.

The rearrangement joins TRBV19 to TRBJ1-1; no firm D call. V was clipped by 10 bases and J by 1 base, with 19 bases between them. Per the germline V gene, CDR1 is LNHDA and CDR2 is SQIVND (reference sequence). The CDR3 is 15 residues long. In DNA form, the CDR3 reads TGTGCCACCTCTTCGTCATTAGGAGGGAACACTGAAGCTTTCTTT. Translation gives CATSSSLGGNTEAFF.

This clone was seen just once. V is TRBV30 and J is TRBJ1-2; D unresolved. Between the trimmed V and J ends, which lost 2 bases and 4 bases, there was a span of 14 bases. The germline CDR1 and CDR2 sequences are GTSNPN and SVGIG (reference sequence). The CDR3 is 14 residues long. The CDR3 DNA sequence: TGTGCCTGGAGTTCCACAGAGAACCTCTATGGCTACACCTTC. Amino acids: CAWSSTENLYGYTF.

Only one count was recorded for this clone. V and J are TRBV11-3 and TRBJ2-3, with D possibly being TRBD2 (5 bases). In germline, CDR1 is SGHNT, CDR2 YENEEA. This CDR3 has 16 amino acids. V lost 4 bases to trimming and J lost 2 bases, with 16 bases between them. Here the CDR3 reads CASSYPASWTTDTQYF. In nucleotides, the CDR3 is TGTGCCAGCAGCTACCCGGCTAGCTGGACCACAGATACGCAGTATTTT. Using reference TRBV11-3 and TRBJ2-3 for the parts outside the CDR3, the full variable domain is EAGVVQSPRYKIIEKKQPVAFWCNPISGHNTLYWYLQNLGQGPELLIRYENEEAVDDSQLPKDRFSAERLKGVDSTLKIQPAELGDSAVYLCASSYPASWTTDTQYFGPGTRLTVL.

The J gene is TRBJ1-1, the V gene TRBV5-1; no reliable D call. Germline V lookup: CDR1 SGHRS, CDR2 YFSETQ. CDR3 size: 16 residues. Trimming left V 0 bases short and J 0 bases short, with 12 bases between. The CDR3 DNA follows: TGCGCCAGCAGCTTGGCCCCTCTAACAGTGAACACTGAAGCTTTCTTT. Encoded protein: CASSLAPLTVNTEAFF.